The 32 T cell receptor beta chains below come from one sample, sequenced in a study of siplizumab effects on memory and regulatory T cells. The antigens for these receptors are not known. Mixed lymphocyte reaction cells underwent five to six days of coculture at 37°C. Only in-frame clones appear in the TCRdb table, and some are missing; sequencing was by immunoSEQ multiplex PCR. The sample shows nearly 20,000 clones, 44% of them seen only once. The sample taken for sequencing was CFSE-low (dividing) CD4+ T cells sorted from an allogeneic mixed lymphocyte reaction. The origin of the receptors is a human donor in good health; the cells came from an allogeneic mixed lymphocyte reaction. Some clones in this sample may be carry-over from other donors' samples.

This clone was detected a few times. The J gene is TRBJ2-7, the V gene TRBV7-2; 7 bases align to TRBD1. V gave up 5 bases and J gave up 6 bases; unmatched junction bases: 13. This CDR3 contains 15 residues. CDR1 and CDR2 from the germline V gene are SGHTA and FQGNSA. The DNA of the CDR3 is TGTGCCAGCAGCCTTTCAGGGGGTAATGTGGTCGAGCAGTACTTC. Protein product: CASSLSGGNVVEQYF. The full variable domain, its missing parts supplied by reference TRBV7-2 and TRBJ2-7, is GAGVSQSPSNKVTEKGKDVELRCDPISGHTALYWYRQSLGQGLEFLIYFQGNSAPDKSGLPSDRFSAERTGGSVSTLTIQRTQQEDSAVYLCASSLSGGNVVEQYFGPGTRLTVT.

In this sample, this clone turned up a few times. This chain uses TRBV19 with TRBJ2-6, with D perhaps given as TRBD1 or TRBD2 (5 bases each). The CDR3 covers 15 residues. V gave up 1 base and J gave up 4 bases, with 8 bases separating them. Germline CDR1 reads LNHDA; CDR2 reads SQIVND (reference sequence). CDR3 amino acids: CASSIGGAGANVLTF. CDR3 in DNA: TGTGCCAGTAGTATAGGAGGGGCCGGGGCCAACGTCCTGACTTTC. Based on the CDR3 plus reference TRBV19 and TRBJ2-6, the full variable domain is DGGITQSPKYLFRKEGQNVTLSCEQNLNHDAMYWYRQDPGQGLRLIYYSQIVNDFQKGDIAEGYSVSREKKESFPLTVTSAQKNPTAFYLCASSIGGAGANVLTFGAGSRLTVL.

This clone was seen more than once but under ten times. The chain combines TRBV10-3 with TRBJ2-1, with TRBD2 identical over 7 bases. The CDR3 contains 15 residues. CDR1 and CDR2 (germline): ENHRY, SYGVKD. Trimming at V came to 5 bases and at J to 7 bases, leaving 11 bases not matched to a gene. CDR3 sequence (DNA): TGTGCCATCAGTACTAGGGGCGGGAGTGGAAATGAGCAGTTCTTC. This codes for CAISTRGGSGNEQFF.

The chain employs TRBV5-5 and TRBJ2-7, with 7 bases aligning to TRBD1. Germline values: CDR1 SGHKS, CDR2 YYEKEE (reference sequence). The CDR3 contains 15 residues. Losses at the gene ends were 0 bases for V and 2 bases for J; bases not matched to a gene: 5. CDR3: CASSLGRGGTYEQYF. CDR3 sequence (DNA): TGTGCCAGCAGCTTGGGTAGAGGGGGCACCTACGAGCAGTACTTC. Full variable domain (remainder filled in from reference TRBV5-5 and TRBJ2-7): DAGVTQSPTHLIKTRGQQVTLRCSPISGHKSVSWYQQVLGQGPQFIFQYYEKEERGRGNFPDRFSARQFPNYSSELNVNALLLGDSALYLCASSLGRGGTYEQYFGPGTRLTVT.

The DNA of the CDR3 is TGTGCCAGCAGACTTTCCGGGACAAACTATGGCTACACCTTC. Protein: CASRLSGTNYGYTF. This sequence joins TRBV6-6 and TRBJ1-2, with a tentative D call TRBD1 (6 bases). The CDR3 has 14 residues. Looked up from germline, CDR1 is MNHNY and CDR2 is SVGAGI (reference sequence). Trimming took 6 bases from V and 2 from J, leaving 13 bases between them.

This clone was picked up a small number of times. The rearrangement links TRBV6-5 to TRBJ2-2, with a tentative D call TRBD1 (5 bases). V was trimmed by 10 bases and J by 3 bases, leaving 12 bases between them. Germline values: CDR1 MNHEY, CDR2 SVGAGI. The CDR3 contains 13 residues. CDR3 nucleotide sequence: TGTGCCACCCTCCAAGGGGACACCGGGGAGCTGTTTTTT. It translates to CATLQGDTGELFF.

The rearrangement uses TRBV18 and TRBJ1-1, with a possible D match to TRBD1 (6 bases). Germline lookup yields CDR1 KGHSH and CDR2 LQKENI. Trimming removed 4 bases from V and 1 base from J, with 10 bases in between. CDR3 size: 14 residues. CDR3 DNA: TGTGCCAGCTCACTCCCGGGACAGAACACTGAAGCTTTCTTT. It encodes CASSLPGQNTEAFF.

The chain recombines TRBV7-2 with TRBJ2-5; weak D call: TRBD2 (6 bases). The DNA end is a closer match to TRBJ2-7, so the J assignment may be wrong. This CDR3 spans 15 amino acids. CDR1 and CDR2 (germline): SGHTA, FQGNSA. CDR3: CASSLVPGGSYEQYF. The CDR3 DNA reads as TGTGCCAGCAGCTTAGTCCCCGGGGGATCCTACGAGCAGTACTTC.

This clone occurred many times. The chain employs TRBV6-5 and TRBJ1-5; no clear D gene. The V gene's germline CDR1 is MNHEY and CDR2 SVGAGI. V shed 6 bases and J shed 3 bases, with 9 bases lying between them. This CDR3 has 13 residues. This CDR3 reads CASSLRYNQPQHF. CDR3 nucleotide sequence: TGTGCCAGCAGCTTGAGGTACAATCAGCCCCAGCATTTT.

This chain links TRBV19 with TRBJ1-2; D uncertain. Germline V lookup: CDR1 LNHDA, CDR2 SQIVND (reference sequence). The CDR3 has 13 residues. V was trimmed by 5 bases and J by 0 bases, leaving 7 bases between them. DNA for the CDR3: TGTGCCAGTAGTCCGGCTTCTAACTATGGCTACACCTTC. This gives the protein CASSPASNYGYTF.

This clone was detected a few times. The chain links TRBV5-1 to TRBJ2-2; D possibly matches TRBD1 or TRBD2 (5 bases each). The CDR3 runs 18 residues. Germline CDR1 is SGHRS and CDR2 is YFSETQ. Trimming pared 1 base from V and 2 bases from J, leaving 18 bases between. This CDR3 reads CASSLQGGGLGNTGELFF. As DNA, the CDR3 is TGCGCCAGCAGCTTGCAGGGTGGCGGGTTAGGAAACACCGGGGAGCTGTTTTTT. The full variable domain, with the rest looked up from reference TRBV5-1 and TRBJ2-2, is KAGVTQTPRYLIKTRGQQVTLSCSPISGHRSVSWYQQTPGQGLQFLFEYFSETQRNKGNFPGRFSGRQFSNSRSEMNVSTLELGDSALYLCASSLQGGGLGNTGELFFGEGSRLTVL.

CDR3: CASSVQLGPQYF. CDR3 nucleotide sequence: TGTGCCAGCTCGGTCCAGTTGGGGCCCCAGTACTTC. The genes are TRBV2 and TRBJ2-5; possibly TRBD1 for D (5 bases). Germline V lookup: CDR1 SNHLY, CDR2 FYNNEI. This CDR3 is 12 amino acids long. The V and J ends lost 8 bases and 9 bases respectively, with 16 bases between them.

This chain connects TRBV7-9 to TRBJ1-3, with D maybe TRBD1 (6 bases). V was pared by 1 base and J by 5 bases, with 15 bases between. Germline V gene lookup returns CDR1 SEHNR and CDR2 FQNEAQ (reference sequence). The CDR3 is 16 amino acids. DNA for the CDR3: TGTGCCAGCAGCTTAGTATACACAGGGAGGCGAAACACCATATATTTT. Translation: CASSLVYTGRRNTIYF.

This clone is a singleton in its sample. The chain links TRBV19 to TRBJ1-5, with no clear D. V gave up 7 bases and J gave up 7 bases, with 14 bases separating them. This CDR3 contains 13 residues. Germline V gene sequence: CDR1 LNHDA, CDR2 SQIVND (reference sequence). CDR3 loop: CASIWAPGQPQHF. The CDR3 nucleotides read TGTGCCAGTATTTGGGCCCCAGGACAGCCCCAGCATTTT.

V is TRBV27 and J is TRBJ2-7, with 7 bases matching TRBD1. Germline loops: CDR1 MNHEY, CDR2 SMNVEV (reference sequence). The V and J ends lost 1 base and 2 bases, in that order; junction bases with no gene match: 2. The CDR3 runs 14 residues. CDR3 amino acids: CASSLYRGPYEQYF. The CDR3, as DNA: TGTGCCAGCAGTTTATACAGGGGCCCCTACGAGCAGTACTTC.

This clone was counted at least ten times. The chain employs TRBV15 and TRBJ2-1; unclear D gene. CDR3 size: 13 residues. Germline-derived CDR1 and CDR2 are LNHNV and YYDKDF (reference sequence). Trimming took off 0 bases at V and 9 bases at J, with 9 bases between the two ends. The CDR3 region is CATSRDLPGEQFF. DNA for the CDR3: TGTGCCACCAGCAGAGATCTACCGGGTGAGCAGTTCTTC. Complete variable domain (other parts from reference TRBV15 and TRBJ2-1): DAMVIQNPRYQVTQFGKPVTLSCSQTLNHNVMYWYQQKSSQAPKLLFHYYDKDFNNEADTPDNFQSRRPNTSFCFLDIRSPGLGDTAMYLCATSRDLPGEQFFGPGTRLTVL.

CDR3: CASSVGLGDYGYTF. CDR3 DNA: TGTGCCAGCAGTGTGGGCTTGGGCGATTATGGCTACACCTTC. The chain recombines TRBV6-6 with TRBJ1-2, with no clear D. Germline V CDR1 and CDR2: MNHNY, SVGAGI (reference sequence). The CDR3 consists of 14 residues. The germline V and J ends were trimmed by 5 bases and 5 bases, with 15 bases remaining between them.

V is TRBV12-5 and J is TRBJ2-1; 15 bases are shared with TRBD2. The CDR3 has 17 residues. Trimming took 0 bases from V and 6 from J; bases not matched to a gene: 3. Germline CDR1 LGHNT, CDR2 FRNRAP. DNA of the CDR3: TGTGCTAGTGGTTTGGTACTGGGACTAGCGGGAGGCAATGAGCAGTTCTTC. Translation: CASGLVLGLAGGNEQFF.

This clone is categorized as medium-sized. This chain connects TRBV7-9 to TRBJ2-4; D remains ambiguous. V lost 5 bases, J lost 7 bases, and 12 bases lay in between. The CDR3 extends over 13 amino acids. Germline values: CDR1 SEHNR, CDR2 FQNEAQ (reference sequence). CDR3 bases: TGTGCCAGCAGCCCGGAGCTTAAGAACATTCAGTACTTC. Translation: CASSPELKNIQYF.

This clone was recorded a few times. This sample also contains other DNA sequences that code for the same CDR3. The chain links TRBV18 to TRBJ2-7, with 7 positions matching TRBD1. V was pared by 6 bases and J by 1 base, with 6 bases of the junction left unmatched. The V gene's germline CDR1 is KGHSH and CDR2 LQKENI. The CDR3 is 14 amino acids. CDR3 DNA sequence: TGTGCCAGCTCCCCGGGACAGTCTTCCTACGAGCAGTACTTC. Encoded protein: CASSPGQSSYEQYF.

The rearrangement joins TRBV2 to TRBJ1-5; 7 positions match TRBD1. The CDR3 loop spans 14 amino acids. The V gene's germline CDR1 is SNHLY and CDR2 FYNNEI. V lost 4 bases to trimming and J lost 6 bases; unmatched junction nucleotides: 6. CDR3: CASSAGTVGQPQHF. The CDR3 nucleotides read TGTGCCAGCAGTGCCGGGACAGTCGGTCAGCCCCAGCATTTT. Looking up the rest from reference TRBV2 and TRBJ1-5 gives the full variable domain: EPEVTQTPSHQVTQMGQEVILRCVPISNHLYFYWYRQILGQKVEFLVSFYNNEISEKSEIFDDQFSVERPDGSNFTLKIRSTKLEDSAMYFCASSAGTVGQPQHFGDGTRLSIL.

This clone has more than one count but fewer than ten. V and J are TRBV6-5 and TRBJ2-7; 11 positions match TRBD1. The CDR3 spans 14 residues. The V and J ends lost 6 bases and 2 bases, in that order; junction bases with no gene match: 3. Germline V gene sequence: CDR1 MNHEY, CDR2 SVGAGI. This CDR3 is CASRRGQGAYEQYF. The CDR3 DNA reads TGTGCCAGCAGACGGGGACAGGGGGCCTACGAGCAGTACTTC.

The CDR3 here is CASRQQGVTGNTIYF. The CDR3 DNA is TGTGCCAGCAGACAACAGGGTGTCACTGGAAACACCATATATTTT. J is TRBJ1-3 and V is TRBV28; D might be TRBD1 (6 bases). Germline V gene data show CDR1 as MDHEN and CDR2 as SYDVKM. The CDR3 spans 15 residues. Deletions cut 6 bases from V and 2 bases from J, with 14 bases between.

V and J are TRBV9 and TRBJ2-7; 11 bases map to TRBD1. The CDR3 consists of 15 residues. Germline V lookup: CDR1 SGDLS, CDR2 YYNGEE. V trimming: 4 bases; J trimming: 6 bases; junction bases outside the gene matches: 9. The CDR3 DNA is TGTGCCAGCAGCAGAGCTGGACAGGGGGCGGGCGAGCAGTACTTC. Its protein is CASSRAGQGAGEQYF.

V and J are TRBV2 and TRBJ2-1; D remains unclear. Per the germline V gene, CDR1 is SNHLY and CDR2 is FYNNEI. CDR3 length equals 13 residues. V lost 0 bases and J 6 bases, leaving 6 bases between the germline ends. CDR3 sequence (DNA): TGTGCCAGCAGTGAAGCGAGCTTCAATGAGCAGTTCTTC. Protein sequence: CASSEASFNEQFF.

The chain recombines TRBV4-1 with TRBJ1-2; D remains unclear. V was clipped by 3 bases and J by 1 base, with 12 bases between them. Germline CDR1 is MGHRA and CDR2 is YSYEKL. This CDR3 comprises 15 residues. The CDR3 DNA sequence: TGCGCCAGCAGCCAGGATAGACGGAATAACTATGGCTACACCTTC. Its protein is CASSQDRRNNYGYTF.

The rearrangement links TRBV12-5 to TRBJ2-2; 14 bases fit TRBD2. Germline values: CDR1 LGHNT, CDR2 FRNRAP. V shed 0 bases, J shed 3 bases, and the junction held 12 bases outside the gene matches. CDR3 length: 21 residues. CDR3 residues: CASGLVFVGTSGRIDTGELFF. The CDR3 coding sequence is TGTGCTAGTGGTTTGGTTTTTGTCGGGACTAGCGGGAGAATTGACACCGGGGAGCTGTTTTTT. Full variable domain (outside the CDR3, taken from reference TRBV12-5 and TRBJ2-2): DARVTQTPRHKVTEMGQEVTMRCQPILGHNTVFWYRQTMMQGLELLAYFRNRAPLDDSGMPKDRFSAEMPDATLATLKIQPSEPRDSAVYFCASGLVFVGTSGRIDTGELFFGEGSRLTVL.

The chain employs TRBV28 and TRBJ2-7; D is unclear. V was trimmed by 5 bases and J by 5 bases, leaving 10 bases between them. The CDR3 is 12 residues long. Germline lookup yields CDR1 MDHEN and CDR2 SYDVKM. The CDR3 coding sequence is TGTGCCAGCAGTCAAAAGTGGCACGAGCAGTACTTC. It translates to CASSQKWHEQYF.

V usage is TRBV27 and J usage is TRBJ2-1; 7 bases align to TRBD1. Trimming at V came to 2 bases and at J to 5 bases, leaving 6 bases not matched to a gene. CDR3 size: 15 residues. Germline CDR1 reads MNHEY; CDR2 reads SMNVEV (reference sequence). The CDR3 DNA sequence: TGTGCCAGCAGTTTAGGGACAGTAAAAAACAATGAGCAGTTCTTC. It encodes CASSLGTVKNNEQFF.

The J gene is TRBJ1-3, the V gene TRBV6-6; possible D gene TRBD1, 6 bases. The ends were cut back, 5 bases at V and 7 bases at J, with 12 bases in the middle. The CDR3 totals 13 residues. Germline V gene sequence: CDR1 MNHNY, CDR2 SVGAGI (reference sequence). The CDR3 reads CASSARGENTIYF. CDR3 bases: TGTGCCAGCAGTGCCAGGGGAGAGAACACCATATATTTT.

This clone has just a few counts. The chain carries TRBV27 and TRBJ1-6; D not resolved. This CDR3 spans 14 amino acids. The germline gives CDR1 MNHEY, CDR2 SMNVEV (reference sequence). V lost 2 bases and J 7 bases, leaving 9 bases between the germline ends. In DNA form, the CDR3 reads TGTGCCAGCAGTTTAGGACTGGGAAATTCACCCCTCCACTTT. This translates into CASSLGLGNSPLHF.

Concerning this clone: A read error may account for a junction end that differs from germline. The chain has TRBV18 and TRBJ1-2, with D hard to call. CDR1 is KGHSH and CDR2 is LQKENI in the germline V gene. The CDR3 extends over 14 amino acids. CDR3 bases: TGTGCCAGCTCACCAGCGGGGTTTAACGATGGCTACACCTTC. Protein product: CASSPAGFNDGYTF.